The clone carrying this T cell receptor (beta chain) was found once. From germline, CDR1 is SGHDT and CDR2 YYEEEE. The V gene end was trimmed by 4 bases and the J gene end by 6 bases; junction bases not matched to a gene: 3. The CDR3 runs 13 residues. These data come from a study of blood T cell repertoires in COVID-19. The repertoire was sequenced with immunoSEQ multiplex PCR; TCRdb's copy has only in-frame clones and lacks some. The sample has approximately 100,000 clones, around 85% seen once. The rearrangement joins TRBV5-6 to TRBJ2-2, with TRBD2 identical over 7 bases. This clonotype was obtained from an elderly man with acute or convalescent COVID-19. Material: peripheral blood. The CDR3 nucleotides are TGTGCCAGCAGCCTGACTAGCCCCGGGGAGCTGTTTTTT. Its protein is CASSLTSPGELFF.